This TCR beta chain was sequenced in a study of T cell responses to AZD1222 COVID-19 vaccine. General observations from the study: White British donors predominated, females outnumbered males, and clonal diversity was possibly underestimated. Spike-specific TCR breadth and depth went up after people got two AZD1222 doses. The peak T cell response came first, and repertoires were sampled only after it.

Details on this clone: The antigen is not known.

TCRdb's table, derived via immunoSEQ multiplex PCR, lists solely in-frame clones and lacks some. Counted here are 170,000 or so clones, 90% occurring once; the ten biggest clones make up approximately 3%. The CDR3 has 14 residues. Looked up from germline, CDR1 is SGHAT and CDR2 is FQDESV (reference sequence). J gave up 3 bases and V 5 bases, and 5 bases lay outside the gene matches. This receptor was identified in an adult in good health. The sequencing used peripheral blood, collected on day 0 of AZD1222 vaccination. This chain uses TRBV11-1 with TRBJ1-2, with 8 positions matching TRBD1. The CDR3 is CASSPQTGDYGYTF. The CDR3 bases are TGTGCCAGCAGCCCGCAGACAGGGGACTATGGCTACACCTTC. Drawing the rest from reference TRBV11-1 and TRBJ1-2, the complete variable domain is EAEVAQSPRYKITEKSQAVAFWCDPISGHATLYWYRQILGQGPELLVQFQDESVVDDSQLPKDRFSAERLKGVDSTLKIQPAELGDSAMYLCASSPQTGDYGYTFGSGTRLTVV.